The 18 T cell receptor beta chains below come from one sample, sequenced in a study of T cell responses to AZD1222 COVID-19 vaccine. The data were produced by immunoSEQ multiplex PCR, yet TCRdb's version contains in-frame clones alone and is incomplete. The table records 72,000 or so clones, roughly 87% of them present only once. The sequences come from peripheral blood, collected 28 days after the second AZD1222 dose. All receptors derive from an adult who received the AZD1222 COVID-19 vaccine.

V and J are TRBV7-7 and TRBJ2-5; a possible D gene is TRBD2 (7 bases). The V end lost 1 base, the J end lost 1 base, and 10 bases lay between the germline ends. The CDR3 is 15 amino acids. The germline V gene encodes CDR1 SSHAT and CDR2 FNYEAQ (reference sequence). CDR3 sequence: CASSLGGGGQETQYF. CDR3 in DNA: TGTGCCAGCAGCTTAGGAGGGGGGGGCCAAGAGACCCAGTACTTC. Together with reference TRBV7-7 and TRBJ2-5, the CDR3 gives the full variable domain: GAGVSQSPRYKVTKRGQDVTLRCDPISSHATLYWYQQALGQGPEFLTYFNYEAQPDKSGLPSDRFSAERPEGSISTLTIQRTEQRDSAMYRCASSLGGGGQETQYFGPGTRLLVL.

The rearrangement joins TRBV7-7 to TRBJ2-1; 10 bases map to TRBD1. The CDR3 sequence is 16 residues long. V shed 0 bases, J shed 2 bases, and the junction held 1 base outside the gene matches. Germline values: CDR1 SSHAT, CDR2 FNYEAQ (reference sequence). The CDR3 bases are TGTGCCAGCAGCTTAGCCGGACAGGGGGCCTACAATGAGCAGTTCTTC. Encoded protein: CASSLAGQGAYNEQFF.

In DNA form, the CDR3 reads TGTGCCATCAGTGAAGGAGTTAGGCAGCCCCAGCATTTT. Translating it yields CAISEGVRQPQHF. The gene calls are TRBV10-3 and TRBJ1-5; D unclear. Germline lookup yields CDR1 ENHRY and CDR2 SYGVKD. This CDR3 spans 13 amino acids. Trimming removed 3 bases from V and 7 bases from J, with 10 bases in between.

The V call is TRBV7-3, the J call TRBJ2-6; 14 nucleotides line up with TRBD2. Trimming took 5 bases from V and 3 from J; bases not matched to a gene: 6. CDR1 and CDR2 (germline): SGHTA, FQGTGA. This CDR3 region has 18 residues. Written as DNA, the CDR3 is TGTGCCAGCAGCCCGCAGACTAGCGGGAGGGTTGGGGCCAACGTCCTGACTTTC. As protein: CASSPQTSGRVGANVLTF.

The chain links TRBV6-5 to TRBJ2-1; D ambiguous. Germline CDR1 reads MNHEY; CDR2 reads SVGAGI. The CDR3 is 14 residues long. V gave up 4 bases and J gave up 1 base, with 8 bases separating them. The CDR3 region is CASSSGQSYNEQFF. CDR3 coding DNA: TGTGCCAGCAGTTCGGGTCAGTCCTACAATGAGCAGTTCTTC.

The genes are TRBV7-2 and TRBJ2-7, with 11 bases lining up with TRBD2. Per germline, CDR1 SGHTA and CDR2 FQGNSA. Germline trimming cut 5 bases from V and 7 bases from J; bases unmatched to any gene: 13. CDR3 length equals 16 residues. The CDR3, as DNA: TGTGCCAGCAGCCCAAGTTGGCTAGCGGGAGGATCTGAGCAGTACTTC. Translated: CASSPSWLAGGSEQYF.

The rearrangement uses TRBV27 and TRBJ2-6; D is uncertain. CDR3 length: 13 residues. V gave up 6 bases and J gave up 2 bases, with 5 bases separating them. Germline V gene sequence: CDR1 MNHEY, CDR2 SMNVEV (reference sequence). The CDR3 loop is CASRGTGANVLTF. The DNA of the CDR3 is TGTGCCAGCAGGGGAACTGGGGCCAACGTCCTGACTTTC.

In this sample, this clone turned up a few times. CDR3 DNA sequence: TGTGCCAGCTCAGTCAGACAAACTGGGACCACTGAAGCTTTCTTT. Amino acids: CASSVRQTGTTEAFF. V and J are TRBV18 and TRBJ1-1, with a possible D match to TRBD1 (5 bases). Germline CDR1 reads KGHSH; CDR2 reads LQKENI. The CDR3 is made up of 15 amino acids. V dropped 5 bases and J dropped 4 bases, with 17 bases sitting between them.

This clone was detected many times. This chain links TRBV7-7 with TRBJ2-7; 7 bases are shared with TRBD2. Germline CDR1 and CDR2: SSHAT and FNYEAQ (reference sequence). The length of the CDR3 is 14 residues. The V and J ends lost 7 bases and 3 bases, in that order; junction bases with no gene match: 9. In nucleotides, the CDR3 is TGTGCCAGCACCACGGGAGGTGGAAGCTACGAGCAGTACTTC. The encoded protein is CASTTGGGSYEQYF.

This chain's CDR3 is CAISGQSEGGYTF. The CDR3 nucleotides are TGTGCCATCAGCGGACAGTCGGAAGGAGGCTACACCTTC. V is TRBV10-3 and J is TRBJ1-2, with D possibly being TRBD1 (6 bases). CDR1 is ENHRY, CDR2 SYGVKD, per germline. The CDR3 loop spans 13 amino acids. The V and J ends lost 6 bases and 8 bases respectively, with 16 bases between them.

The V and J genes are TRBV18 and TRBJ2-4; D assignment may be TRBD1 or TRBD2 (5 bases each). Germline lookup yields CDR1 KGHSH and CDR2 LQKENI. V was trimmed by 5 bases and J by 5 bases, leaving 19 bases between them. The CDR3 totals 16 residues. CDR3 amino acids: CASSRDGWVPENIQYF. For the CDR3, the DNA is TGTGCCAGCTCAAGGGACGGTTGGGTTCCAGAAAACATTCAGTACTTC.

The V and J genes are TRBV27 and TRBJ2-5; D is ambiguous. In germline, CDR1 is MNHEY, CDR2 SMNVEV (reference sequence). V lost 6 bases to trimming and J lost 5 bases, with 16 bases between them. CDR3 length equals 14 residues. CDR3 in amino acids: CASSLTAAKETQYF. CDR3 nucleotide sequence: TGTGCCAGCAGCCTGACCGCGGCCAAGGAGACCCAGTACTTC.

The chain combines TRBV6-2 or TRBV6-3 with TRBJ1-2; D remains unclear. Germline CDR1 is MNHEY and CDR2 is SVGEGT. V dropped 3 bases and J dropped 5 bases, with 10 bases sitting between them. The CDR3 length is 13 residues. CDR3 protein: CASSYLGLYGYTF. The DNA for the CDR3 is TGTGCCAGCAGTTATTTAGGATTGTATGGCTACACCTTC.

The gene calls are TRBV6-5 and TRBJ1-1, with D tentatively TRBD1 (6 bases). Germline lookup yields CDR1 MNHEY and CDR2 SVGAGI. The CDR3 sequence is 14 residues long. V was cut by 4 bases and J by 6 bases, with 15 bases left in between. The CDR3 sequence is CASSSLRGAPEAFF. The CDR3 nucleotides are TGTGCCAGCAGTTCCCTCCGGGGGGCGCCTGAAGCTTTCTTT.

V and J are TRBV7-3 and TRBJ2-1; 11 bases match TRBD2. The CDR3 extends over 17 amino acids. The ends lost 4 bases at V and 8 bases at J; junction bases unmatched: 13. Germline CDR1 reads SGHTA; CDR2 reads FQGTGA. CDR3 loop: CASSSQGGLAGGDEQFF. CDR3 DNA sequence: TGTGCCAGCAGCTCACAGGGGGGGCTAGCGGGAGGCGATGAGCAGTTCTTC.

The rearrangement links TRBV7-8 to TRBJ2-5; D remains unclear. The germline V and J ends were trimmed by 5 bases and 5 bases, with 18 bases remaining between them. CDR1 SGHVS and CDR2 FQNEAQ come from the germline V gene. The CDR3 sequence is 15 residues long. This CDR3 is CASSPVRAGWETQYF. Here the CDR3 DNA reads TGTGCCAGCAGCCCCGTTAGGGCAGGCTGGGAGACCCAGTACTTC.

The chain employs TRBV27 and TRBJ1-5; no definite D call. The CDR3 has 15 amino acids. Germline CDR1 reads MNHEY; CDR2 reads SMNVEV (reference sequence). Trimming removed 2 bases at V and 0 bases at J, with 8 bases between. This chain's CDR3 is CASSLLGNSNQPQHF. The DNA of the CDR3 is TGTGCCAGCAGTTTACTGGGGAATAGCAATCAGCCCCAGCATTTT.

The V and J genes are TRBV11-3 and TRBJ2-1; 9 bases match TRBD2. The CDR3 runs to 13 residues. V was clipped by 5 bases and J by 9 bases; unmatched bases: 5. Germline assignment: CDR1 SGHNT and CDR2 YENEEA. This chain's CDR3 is CASSRLAVSEQFF. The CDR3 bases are TGTGCCAGCAGCCGACTAGCGGTCTCTGAGCAGTTCTTC.